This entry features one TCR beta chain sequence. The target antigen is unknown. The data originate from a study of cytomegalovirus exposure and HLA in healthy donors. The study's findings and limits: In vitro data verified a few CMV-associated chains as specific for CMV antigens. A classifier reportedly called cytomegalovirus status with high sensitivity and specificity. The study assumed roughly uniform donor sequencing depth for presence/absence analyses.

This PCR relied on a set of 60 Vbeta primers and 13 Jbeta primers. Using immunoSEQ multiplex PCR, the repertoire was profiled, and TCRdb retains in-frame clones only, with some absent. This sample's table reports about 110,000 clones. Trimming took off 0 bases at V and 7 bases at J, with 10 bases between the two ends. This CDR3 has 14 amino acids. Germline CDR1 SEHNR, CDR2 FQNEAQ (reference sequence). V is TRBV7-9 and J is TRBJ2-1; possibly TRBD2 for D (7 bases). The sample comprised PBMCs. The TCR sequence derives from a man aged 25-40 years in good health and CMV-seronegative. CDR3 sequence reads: CASSLAGGANEQFF. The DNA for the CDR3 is TGTGCCAGCAGCTTAGCGGGGGGGGCGAATGAGCAGTTCTTC.